The rows below give T cell receptor beta chains drawn from one sample of a study of OX40 agonist ivuxolimab in advanced cancers. Assay used: immunoSEQ multiplex PCR; TCRdb lists only in-frame clones, some missing. Here the sample spans tens of thousands of clones, about 87% being singletons. The specimen comprised CD4+ or CD8+ T cells sorted from blood, sampled in a trial of the OX40 agonist ivuxolimab. The receptors stem from an adult with an advanced solid tumor such as melanoma, head and neck, liver or kidney cancer. Both conserved end residues are trimmed from each CDR3. Fields, in order: V gene, CDR3 protein.

v_call: TRBV11-2
cdr3_aa: ASSLGQVANTEAF

v_call: TRBV18
cdr3_aa: ASSPPQETQY

v_call: TRBV5-4
cdr3_aa: ASSPPGPPNTEAF

v_call: TRBV2
cdr3_aa: ASNLAGGPTDTQY

v_call: TRBV10-3
cdr3_aa: AISGTGTRNTIY

v_call: TRBV6-4
cdr3_aa: ASSESLGSIVH

v_call: TRBV11-2
cdr3_aa: ASIPGWGPDTQY

v_call: TRBV28
cdr3_aa: ASSLKQGNYGYT

v_call: TRBV5-1
cdr3_aa: ASSLSTSGGDEQF

v_call: TRBV7-2
cdr3_aa: ASSLVSAGGSVAKNIQY

v_call: TRBV7-8
cdr3_aa: ASSPGRMRQISTGELF

v_call: TRBV5-1
cdr3_aa: ASSLGQSNEKLF

v_call: TRBV11-2
cdr3_aa: ASSLGRLRTEAF

v_call: TRBV19
cdr3_aa: ASTDRGGHSNQPQH

v_call: TRBV5-1
cdr3_aa: ASSLDGGYT

v_call: TRBV27
cdr3_aa: ASSRGTELYNEQF

v_call: TRBV5-1
cdr3_aa: ASSLQARLNEKLF

v_call: TRBV7-8
cdr3_aa: ASSLGDPAYNEQF

v_call: TRBV6-5
cdr3_aa: ASSYTGGANYGYT

v_call: TRBV6-6
cdr3_aa: ASSQDSTNYGYT

v_call: TRBV27
cdr3_aa: ASSFGGAVTGELF

v_call: TRBV4-2
cdr3_aa: ASSPLPSGRPSTDTQY

v_call: TRBV19
cdr3_aa: ASSASGTVSNQPQH

v_call: TRBV7-2
cdr3_aa: ASSEDGTGELF

v_call: TRBV10-2
cdr3_aa: ASRGQGLKNIQY

v_call: TRBV6-5
cdr3_aa: ASSEISTGSPLH

v_call: TRBV5-1
cdr3_aa: ASSSWRGNEKLF

v_call: TRBV5-4
cdr3_aa: ASSTAGGPSGELF

v_call: TRBV6-1
cdr3_aa: ASSEPDTQY

v_call: TRBV30
cdr3_aa: EGQGGGQPQH

v_call: TRBV25-1
cdr3_aa: ASSEFPHGQY

v_call: TRBV7-9
cdr3_aa: ASSSYRAPYEQY

v_call: TRBV5-5
cdr3_aa: ASSLTGRAEAF

v_call: TRBV5-1
cdr3_aa: ASSPGGTSGNQPQH

v_call: TRBV6-1
cdr3_aa: ASSRAATRAYEQY

v_call: TRBV2
cdr3_aa: ASSRTGEKETQY

v_call: TRBV14
cdr3_aa: ASSRGPPSSGANVLT